A selection of T cell receptor beta chains follows, all from one sample in a study of technical replicates of blood from several donors. TCRdb's table, derived via immunoSEQ multiplex PCR, lists solely in-frame clones and lacks some. Of tens of thousands of clones in the sample, 98% are singletons; the top ten hold roughly 0.15%. The sequenced sample was T cells isolated from PBMCs. Source of these receptors: a human donor in good health. Each CDR3 is given with its conserved first and last residue. The D gene is left open where the match is weak. The size of a clone is reported for some rows only, either as once, few or many, or as a class for expanded clones.

v_call,d_call,clone_size,j_call,cdr3_aa,cdr3_nt
TRBV5-1,TRBD1,.,TRBJ1-4,CASSRDSGSGLGEKLFF,TGCGCCAGCAGCCGGGACAGTGGCTCCGGACTTGGTGAAAAACTGTTTTTT
TRBV2,.,.,TRBJ2-7,CASNPGGAYEQYF,TGTGCCAGCAACCCAGGAGGAGCCTACGAGCAGTACTTC
TRBV7-8,.,.,TRBJ2-7,CASSFGQQFSYEQYF,TGTGCCAGCAGTTTTGGGCAACAATTCTCCTACGAGCAGTACTTC
TRBV5-5,.,.,TRBJ2-7,CASSSGLETYEQYF,TGTGCCAGCAGTTCCGGACTCGAAACCTACGAGCAGTACTTC
TRBV28,.,.,TRBJ1-5,CASSLNAGTRNQPQHF,TGTGCCAGCAGTTTAAACGCCGGGACTCGGAATCAGCCCCAGCATTTT
TRBV4-1,.,.,TRBJ2-7,CASSHDSSSSYEQYF,TGCGCCAGCAGCCACGACTCTTCAAGCTCCTACGAGCAGTACTTC
TRBV28,TRBD2,.,TRBJ2-1,CATLDSGLAWNEQFF,TGTGCCACCCTGGACTCGGGACTAGCATGGAATGAGCAGTTCTTC
TRBV7-9,.,.,TRBJ2-3,CASSPRGSSTDTQYF,TGTGCCAGCAGCCCCCGCGGGTCTAGCACAGATACGCAGTATTTT
TRBV28,TRBD2,.,TRBJ2-1,CATTPAGRYNEQFF,TGTGCCACCACGCCAGCGGGGAGGTACAATGAGCAGTTCTTC
TRBV7-3,.,.,TRBJ2-5,CASSFSGHTETQYF,TGTGCCAGCAGCTTTAGCGGTCATACGGAGACCCAGTACTTC
TRBV7-9,.,.,TRBJ1-2,CASSLDIYGYTF,TGTGCCAGCAGCTTAGACATCTATGGCTACACCTTC
TRBV27,TRBD1,.,TRBJ2-1,CASSLGPSRGPKTKQFF,TGTGCCAGCAGTTTAGGCCCCTCCAGGGGGCCTAAGACAAAGCAGTTCTTC
TRBV14,.,.,TRBJ1-5,CASSQGTGSNQPQHF,TGTGCCAGCAGCCAAGGAACAGGGTCCAATCAGCCCCAGCATTTT
TRBV7-8,.,.,TRBJ1-2,CASSSLTVYNYGYTF,TGTGCCAGCAGCTCTTTGACAGTATATAACTATGGCTACACCTTC
TRBV11-2,TRBD1,.,TRBJ1-2,CASSLGDSALNYGYTF,TGTGCCAGCAGCTTAGGGGACAGCGCTCTTAACTATGGCTACACCTTC
TRBV6-5,TRBD2,.,TRBJ2-1,CASRMLAGYNEQFF,TGTGCCAGCCGCATGCTAGCGGGGTACAATGAGCAGTTCTTC
TRBV30,.,.,TRBJ1-5,CAWSLGQGISNQPQHF,TGTGCCTGGAGTCTAGGCCAGGGGATTAGCAATCAGCCCCAGCATTTT
TRBV29-1,TRBD1,.,TRBJ1-2,CSVVDREYYGYTF,TGCAGCGTTGTGGACAGGGAATACTATGGCTACACCTTC
TRBV28,.,.,TRBJ2-7,CASSFRHLSGSYEQYF,TGTGCCAGCAGTTTCCGACATCTTAGTGGGTCCTACGAGCAGTACTTC
TRBV7-9,.,.,TRBJ2-3,CASSLAGVGGYSTDTQYF,TGTGCCAGCAGCTTAGCGGGAGTGGGAGGTTATAGCACAGATACGCAGTATTTT
TRBV2,.,.,TRBJ1-2,CASSDRQYGYTF,TGTGCCAGCAGTGATCGACAGTATGGCTACACCTTC
TRBV11-1,TRBD1,.,TRBJ1-2,CASSLQGARGYTF,TGTGCCAGCAGCTTACAGGGGGCGCGGGGCTACACCTTC
TRBV19,.,.,TRBJ1-1,CASSIDGRGVYGAFF,TGTGCCAGTAGTATAGATGGGAGGGGCGTATATGGGGCTTTCTTT
TRBV4-1,.,.,TRBJ1-5,CASSQKAGFEAQHF,TGCGCCAGCAGTCAAAAGGCGGGCTTTGAAGCCCAGCATTTT
TRBV27,.,.,TRBJ1-5,CASSLLAGTRDQPQHF,TGTGCCAGCAGTTTATTGGCCGGGACAAGGGATCAGCCCCAGCATTTT
TRBV10-1,TRBD2,.,TRBJ2-7,CASSKGAGTSAYEQYF,TGCGCCAGCAGTAAGGGGGCCGGGACTAGCGCCTACGAGCAGTACTTC
TRBV7-8,TRBD2,.,TRBJ2-3,CASSLEKSGGESTDTQYF,TGTGCCAGCAGCTTAGAGAAAAGCGGGGGGGAAAGCACAGATACGCAGTATTTT
TRBV6-5,TRBD2,.,TRBJ2-7,CASSRTSGGSYEQYF,TGTGCCAGCAGCCGGACTAGCGGGGGGTCCTACGAGCAGTACTTC
TRBV5-4,TRBD1,.,TRBJ1-1,CASSLTGEAEAFF,TGTGCCAGCAGCTTGACAGGGGAGGCTGAAGCTTTCTTT
TRBV5-6,TRBD1,.,TRBJ2-7,CASSLVQGVHEQYF,TGTGCCAGCAGCTTGGTGCAGGGGGTCCACGAGCAGTACTTC
TRBV27,TRBD2,.,TRBJ2-5,CASSQRNGLASYQETQYF,TGTGCCAGCAGCCAAAGGAATGGACTAGCCTCGTACCAAGAGACCCAGTACTTC
TRBV29-1,.,.,TRBJ2-7,CSVILGTAEQYF,TGCAGCGTCATTTTGGGGACTGCCGAGCAGTACTTC
TRBV29-1,TRBD2,once,TRBJ2-7,CSVEGGTYEQYF,TGCAGCGTTGAGGGGGGGACCTACGAGCAGTACTTC
TRBV7-9,TRBD1,.,TRBJ1-2,CASSNRGQGFYGYTF,TGTGCCAGCAGCAATCGGGGACAGGGGTTCTATGGCTACACCTTC
TRBV30,.,.,TRBJ1-6,CAWRGNLRGNPTLHF,TGTGCCTGGAGGGGGAACCTCAGGGGAAATCCAACCCTCCACTTT
TRBV7-9,TRBD1,.,TRBJ1-4,CASSLIQGVDEKLFF,TGTGCCAGCAGCTTGATACAGGGGGTAGATGAAAAACTGTTTTTT
TRBV4-1,.,.,TRBJ2-4,CASSQDRSSGRGVSNIQYF,TGCGCCAGCAGCCAAGATCGAAGCTCTGGCAGGGGAGTGAGCAACATTCAGTACTTC
TRBV5-8,TRBD1,.,TRBJ2-5,CASSYWDRGRETQYF,TGTGCCAGCAGCTACTGGGACAGGGGCCGGGAGACCCAGTACTTC
TRBV9,.,.,TRBJ2-5,CASSARDSPETQYF,TGTGCCAGCAGCGCCCGGGACTCTCCGGAGACCCAGTACTTC
TRBV9,TRBD2,.,TRBJ2-1,CASGVRLAGGSEQFF,TGTGCCAGCGGGGTACGACTAGCGGGAGGGAGTGAGCAGTTCTTC